This is a list of T cell receptor beta chains from one sample in a study of T cell responses to AZD1222 COVID-19 vaccine. Sequencing used immunoSEQ multiplex PCR; TCRdb keeps in-frame clones, though not all of them. The sample consists of roughly 70,000 clones, 79% of them appearing once. Sequenced here: peripheral blood, sampled on day 0 of MenACWY control vaccination. These receptors were obtained from an adult in good health. CDR3s include the opening cysteine and the closing phenylalanine or tryptophan. Each record gives: clone size, J gene, V gene, D gene, CDR3 DNA, CDR3 protein. The D gene is left open where the match is weak. Clone size appears in some rows only: once, few, many, or a class for an expanded clone.

clone size: NA
J gene: TRBJ1-6
V gene: TRBV6-6
D gene: NA
CDR3 DNA: TGTGCCAGCAGCTTACTTAGCTCAAATTCACCCCTCCACTTT
CDR3 protein: CASSLLSSNSPLHF

clone size: NA
J gene: TRBJ1-6
V gene: TRBV5-6
D gene: NA
CDR3 DNA: TGTGCCAGCAGCCCCGGCGTGGGCGGCCATTCACCCCTCCACTTT
CDR3 protein: CASSPGVGGHSPLHF

clone size: NA
J gene: TRBJ2-2
V gene: TRBV10-3
D gene: NA
CDR3 DNA: TGTGCCATCAGCTATGGCCCCGCGCGAACCGGGGAGCTGTTTTTT
CDR3 protein: CAISYGPARTGELFF

clone size: NA
J gene: TRBJ1-2
V gene: TRBV4-1
D gene: NA
CDR3 DNA: TGCGCCAGCAGCCAAGTATTGGGTCCCTATGGCTACACCTTC
CDR3 protein: CASSQVLGPYGYTF

clone size: NA
J gene: TRBJ1-2
V gene: TRBV28
D gene: NA
CDR3 DNA: TGTGCCAGCAGTCGCCAGGGCAACTATGGCTACACCTTC
CDR3 protein: CASSRQGNYGYTF

clone size: NA
J gene: TRBJ1-2
V gene: TRBV19
D gene: NA
CDR3 DNA: TGTGCCAGTAGTATAGATCTCCAGGGGTTCTATGGCTACACCTTC
CDR3 protein: CASSIDLQGFYGYTF

clone size: NA
J gene: TRBJ1-2
V gene: TRBV6-6
D gene: TRBD1
CDR3 DNA: TGTGCCAGCACCCCCGACAGGGGGTCTGGTGGCTACACCTTC
CDR3 protein: CASTPDRGSGGYTF

clone size: NA
J gene: TRBJ1-2
V gene: TRBV2
D gene: NA
CDR3 DNA: TGTGCCAGCAGCTCTGAAGGGTATGGCTACACCTTC
CDR3 protein: CASSSEGYGYTF

clone size: NA
J gene: TRBJ1-2
V gene: TRBV19
D gene: NA
CDR3 DNA: TGTGCCAGTAGTATAACCACGGATGTCGGTGGCTACACCTTC
CDR3 protein: CASSITTDVGGYTF

clone size: once
J gene: TRBJ1-1
V gene: TRBV5-4
D gene: NA
CDR3 DNA: TGTGCCAGCAGCTTGGGGGGGTCTCCCCTAATTCGAGGCACTGAAGCTTTCTTT
CDR3 protein: CASSLGGSPLIRGTEAFF

clone size: NA
J gene: TRBJ1-5
V gene: TRBV10-3
D gene: NA
CDR3 DNA: TGTGCCATCAGTATTTATCAGCCCCAGCATTTT
CDR3 protein: CAISIYQPQHF

clone size: NA
J gene: TRBJ2-2
V gene: TRBV5-1
D gene: NA
CDR3 DNA: TGCGCCAGCAGCTTGGTGACAGAAACCGGGGAGCTGTTTTTT
CDR3 protein: CASSLVTETGELFF

clone size: few
J gene: TRBJ1-2
V gene: TRBV29-1
D gene: NA
CDR3 DNA: TGCAGCGTTATTTTCTTCGCAGGTGTGGGTGGCTACACCTTC
CDR3 protein: CSVIFFAGVGGYTF

clone size: NA
J gene: TRBJ1-5
V gene: TRBV2
D gene: NA
CDR3 DNA: TGTGCCAGCAGTGTGCTGGGGAGCAATCAGCCCCAGCATTTT
CDR3 protein: CASSVLGSNQPQHF

clone size: NA
J gene: TRBJ1-1
V gene: TRBV6-1
D gene: NA
CDR3 DNA: TGTGCCAGCAGTGACCGCGGAAACACTGAAGCTTTCTTT
CDR3 protein: CASSDRGNTEAFF

clone size: NA
J gene: TRBJ2-7
V gene: TRBV23-1
D gene: NA
CDR3 DNA: TGCGCCAGCAGTCCCCTCCCGGGACACCACTACGAGCAGTACTTC
CDR3 protein: CASSPLPGHHYEQYF

clone size: NA
J gene: TRBJ1-1
V gene: TRBV20-1
D gene: NA
CDR3 DNA: TGCAGTGCTAGTAGACAAGGACCGCAGAACACTGAAGCTTTCTTT
CDR3 protein: CSASRQGPQNTEAFF

clone size: few
J gene: TRBJ2-3
V gene: TRBV9
D gene: TRBD2
CDR3 DNA: TGTGCCAGCAGCGTAGGTAGCGGGGGAGGGTCTGATACGCAGTATTTT
CDR3 protein: CASSVGSGGGSDTQYF

clone size: NA
J gene: TRBJ1-5
V gene: TRBV5-4
D gene: NA
CDR3 DNA: TGTGCCAGCAGCTTGGGGCTTTATCAGCCCCAGCATTTT
CDR3 protein: CASSLGLYQPQHF

clone size: NA
J gene: TRBJ2-1
V gene: TRBV9
D gene: TRBD2
CDR3 DNA: TGTGCCAGCAGCGCCCCCGGGGGGACTAGCGGGTACAATGAGCAGTTCTTC
CDR3 protein: CASSAPGGTSGYNEQFF

clone size: NA
J gene: TRBJ1-6
V gene: TRBV11-2
D gene: NA
CDR3 DNA: TGTGCCAGCAGAGGCAGGCGGGATCGGGGGGACAATTCACCCCTCCACTTT
CDR3 protein: CASRGRRDRGDNSPLHF

clone size: few
J gene: TRBJ2-3
V gene: TRBV28
D gene: NA
CDR3 DNA: TGTGCCAGCAGTTCAGACACAGATACGCAGTATTTT
CDR3 protein: CASSSDTDTQYF

clone size: NA
J gene: TRBJ1-3
V gene: TRBV5-6
D gene: NA
CDR3 DNA: TGTGCCAGCAGCTCGGACAGCTCTGGAAACACCATATATTTT
CDR3 protein: CASSSDSSGNTIYF

clone size: NA
J gene: TRBJ2-2
V gene: TRBV6-6
D gene: NA
CDR3 DNA: TGTGCCAGCAGTTACTCGCGGAGCGGGGAGCTGTTTTTT
CDR3 protein: CASSYSRSGELFF

clone size: few
J gene: TRBJ2-2
V gene: TRBV5-4
D gene: TRBD2
CDR3 DNA: TGTGCCAGCAGCCCTGGGACTAGCGGGAGGGGGGAGCTGTTTTTT
CDR3 protein: CASSPGTSGRGELFF

clone size: NA
J gene: TRBJ2-3
V gene: TRBV9
D gene: NA
CDR3 DNA: TGTGCCAGCAGCGCCTTAGGGGGAGCTTTTTACACAGATACGCAGTATTTT
CDR3 protein: CASSALGGAFYTDTQYF

clone size: NA
J gene: TRBJ2-7
V gene: TRBV7-2
D gene: NA
CDR3 DNA: TGTGCCAGCAGCTTAGAAAGCGTCTCCGAGCAGTACTTC
CDR3 protein: CASSLESVSEQYF

clone size: once
J gene: TRBJ2-2
V gene: TRBV5-1
D gene: NA
CDR3 DNA: TGCGCCAGCAGCGGGGGAACAGGAAACACCGGGGAGCTGTTTTTT
CDR3 protein: CASSGGTGNTGELFF

clone size: NA
J gene: TRBJ2-7
V gene: TRBV11-2
D gene: TRBD1
CDR3 DNA: TGTGCCAGCAGCTTGAAACGGGACAGGGGCCACGAGCAGTACTTC
CDR3 protein: CASSLKRDRGHEQYF

clone size: NA
J gene: TRBJ1-1
V gene: TRBV19
D gene: NA
CDR3 DNA: TGTGCCAGTAGTATAAGGTTAGCGACTGAAGCTTTCTTT
CDR3 protein: CASSIRLATEAFF

clone size: NA
J gene: TRBJ2-3
V gene: TRBV9
D gene: NA
CDR3 DNA: TGTGCCAGCAGCCCCCAATACGGGCTAGCAGGTAGCACAGATACGCAGTATTTT
CDR3 protein: CASSPQYGLAGSTDTQYF

clone size: NA
J gene: TRBJ2-2
V gene: TRBV7-6
D gene: TRBD1
CDR3 DNA: TGTGCCAGCAGCCCCTCGACAGGGAGCGCGAACACCGGGGAGCTGTTTTTT
CDR3 protein: CASSPSTGSANTGELFF

clone size: NA
J gene: TRBJ1-5
V gene: TRBV28
D gene: NA
CDR3 DNA: TGTGCCAGCAGTTTACCAGGGGACTTTTTTTATAGCAATCAGCCCCAGCATTTT
CDR3 protein: CASSLPGDFFYSNQPQHF

clone size: once
J gene: TRBJ1-2
V gene: TRBV28
D gene: NA
CDR3 DNA: TGTGCCAGCAGTCGGACCCTTTCGACTGGCTATGGCTACACCTTC
CDR3 protein: CASSRTLSTGYGYTF

clone size: NA
J gene: TRBJ2-2
V gene: TRBV7-2
D gene: NA
CDR3 DNA: TGTGCCAGCAGCTTAAGCGGTGGATATTCCACCGGGGAGCTGTTTTTT
CDR3 protein: CASSLSGGYSTGELFF

clone size: NA
J gene: TRBJ1-4
V gene: TRBV30
D gene: NA
CDR3 DNA: TGTGCCTGGAGTGTAGGAGGGAGAAATGAAAAACTGTTTTTT
CDR3 protein: CAWSVGGRNEKLFF

clone size: NA
J gene: TRBJ2-4
V gene: TRBV7-2
D gene: TRBD1
CDR3 DNA: TGTGCCAGCAGCTTAGTCCTGGGCAGGGGGAACATTCAGTACTTC
CDR3 protein: CASSLVLGRGNIQYF

clone size: NA
J gene: TRBJ1-5
V gene: TRBV30
D gene: TRBD1
CDR3 DNA: TGTGCCTGGAGTAGAACAGGGGGCAATCAGCCCCAGCATTTT
CDR3 protein: CAWSRTGGNQPQHF

clone size: NA
J gene: TRBJ2-7
V gene: TRBV5-5
D gene: NA
CDR3 DNA: TGTGCCAGCAGCTTGGCCACAGTCCTCCCCTACGAGCAGTACTTC
CDR3 protein: CASSLATVLPYEQYF

clone size: NA
J gene: TRBJ2-1
V gene: TRBV7-2
D gene: TRBD2
CDR3 DNA: TGTGCCAGCAGCTTGAAGCGGGGGCTAATGAATGAGCAGTTCTTC
CDR3 protein: CASSLKRGLMNEQFF

clone size: few
J gene: TRBJ1-1
V gene: TRBV2
D gene: NA
CDR3 DNA: TGTGCCAGCAGTGGGGCGGTTAAGAACACTGAAGCTTTCTTT
CDR3 protein: CASSGAVKNTEAFF

clone size: few
J gene: TRBJ2-3
V gene: TRBV7-9
D gene: NA
CDR3 DNA: TGTGCCAGCAGCGGGACACTCACAGATACGCAGTATTTT
CDR3 protein: CASSGTLTDTQYF

clone size: NA
J gene: TRBJ2-6
V gene: TRBV5-1
D gene: NA
CDR3 DNA: TGCGCCAGCAGCTCGGGGGAAGCTGGGGCCAACGTCCTGACTTTC
CDR3 protein: CASSSGEAGANVLTF

clone size: NA
J gene: TRBJ1-5
V gene: TRBV19
D gene: NA
CDR3 DNA: TGTGCCAGTAGTCTAACCCGGCAGGCTTACAATCAGCCCCAGCATTTT
CDR3 protein: CASSLTRQAYNQPQHF

clone size: once
J gene: TRBJ2-1
V gene: TRBV10-3
D gene: TRBD2
CDR3 DNA: TGTGCCATCAGCTCTAGCGGGAGGGCCGGTAATGAGCAGTTCTTC
CDR3 protein: CAISSSGRAGNEQFF

clone size: NA
J gene: TRBJ2-7
V gene: TRBV4-2
D gene: NA
CDR3 DNA: TGTGCCAGCAGCCAAGATGGGGGCGGGGTCGCGCAGTACTTC
CDR3 protein: CASSQDGGGVAQYF

clone size: NA
J gene: TRBJ2-1
V gene: TRBV19
D gene: NA
CDR3 DNA: TGTGCCAGTAGTTCCCTAAGGGGGATTAGCTCCTACAATGAGCAGTTCTTC
CDR3 protein: CASSSLRGISSYNEQFF

clone size: NA
J gene: TRBJ1-2
V gene: TRBV28
D gene: NA
CDR3 DNA: TGTGCCAGCAGTCTGGCCAGTCTCTATGGCTACACCTTC
CDR3 protein: CASSLASLYGYTF

clone size: NA
J gene: TRBJ2-2
V gene: TRBV7-6
D gene: TRBD2
CDR3 DNA: TGTGCCAGCAGCGCTGGGACTAGCGGGAGGGGCACCGGGGAGCTGTTTTTT
CDR3 protein: CASSAGTSGRGTGELFF

clone size: NA
J gene: TRBJ2-3
V gene: TRBV7-8
D gene: TRBD2
CDR3 DNA: TGTGCCAGCAGCTCCTTTGGACTAGCGGGGGGGCCTTCCACAGATACGCAGTATTTT
CDR3 protein: CASSSFGLAGGPSTDTQYF

clone size: NA
J gene: TRBJ2-7
V gene: TRBV6-5
D gene: TRBD2
CDR3 DNA: TGTGCCAGCAGTTACGGGAGCGGGGGGGCGCGCGAGCAGTACTTC
CDR3 protein: CASSYGSGGAREQYF

clone size: NA
J gene: TRBJ1-1
V gene: TRBV7-8
D gene: NA
CDR3 DNA: TGTGCCAGCAGCTTAGATCCGGGGATGATCACTGAAGCTTTCTTT
CDR3 protein: CASSLDPGMITEAFF

clone size: NA
J gene: TRBJ1-5
V gene: TRBV30
D gene: TRBD1
CDR3 DNA: TGTGCCTGGAGACAAAGCGACAGGGAGAATCAGCCCCAGCATTTT
CDR3 protein: CAWRQSDRENQPQHF

clone size: NA
J gene: TRBJ2-5
V gene: TRBV7-2
D gene: TRBD2
CDR3 DNA: TGTGCCAGCACCCCCTCAAGCGGGGTTGGGACCCAGTACTTC
CDR3 protein: CASTPSSGVGTQYF